What follows are 20 T cell receptor beta chains derived from one specimen sequenced in a study of T cells in Graves' hyperthyroidism and ophthalmopathy. The source material, RNA transcripts, was used to amplify TCR beta CDR3 regions. The TCR CDR3 was amplified in a first-round RT-PCR using the HTBI primer set. MiXCR was run by TCRdb on the multiplex PCR reads, yielding one entry per CDR3 protein. The sample consists of roughly 740,000 distinct CDR3 sequences, roughly 17% of them appearing once. Source material: blood. The receptors come from a man between 18 and 29 years old with Graves' hyperthyroidism.

This clonotype was detected ten times or more. The chain couples TRBV28 to TRBJ2-3; TRBD1 agrees at 7 bases. This CDR3 contains 13 residues. The germline V gene encodes CDR1 MDHEN and CDR2 SYDVKM. V was pared by 7 bases and J by 8 bases, with 9 bases of the junction left unmatched. CDR3 protein: CASTLPTGFTQYF. In nucleotides, the CDR3 is TGTGCCAGCACCCTCCCGACAGGGTTTACGCAGTATTTT.

This clonotype was counted many times. The chain employs TRBV7-3 and TRBJ2-1, with 7 bases matching TRBD1. Germline CDR1 and CDR2: SGHTA and FQGTGA. This CDR3 is built from 14 residues. J gave up 13 bases and V 4 bases, and 13 bases lay outside the gene matches. The CDR3 DNA reads as TGTGCCAGCAGCTCCTACCCTGGACAGGACAACCAGTTCTTC. It codes for CASSSYPGQDNQFF. The full variable domain, rest sourced from reference TRBV7-3 and TRBJ2-1, is GAGVSQTPSNKVTEKGKYVELRCDPISGHTALYWYRQSLGQGPEFLIYFQGTGAADDSGLPNDRFFAVRPEGSVSTLKIQRTERGDSAVYLCASSSYPGQDNQFFGPGTRLTVL.

This clonotype showed up many times. The rearrangement links TRBV12-3 or TRBV12-4 to TRBJ2-7, with 12 bases identical to TRBD1. V lost 6 bases, J lost 2 bases, and 5 bases stayed unmatched. This CDR3 has 15 residues. The CDR3 bases are TGTGCCAGCAGAGGGGACAGGGGGCTCGCCTACGAGCAGTACTTC. Residues: CASRGDRGLAYEQYF.

This clonotype was found a few times. This chain uses TRBV12-3 or TRBV12-4 with TRBJ1-6; the D is unclear. CDR3 length: 13 residues. The V and J ends lost 4 bases and 7 bases respectively, with 8 bases between them. CDR3 in DNA: TGTGCCAGCAGTTGGGCCATCAATTCACCCCTCCACTTT. Residues: CASSWAINSPLHF.

This chain joins TRBV19 and TRBJ2-3; 7 nucleotides line up with TRBD2. Germline V gene lookup returns CDR1 LNHDA and CDR2 SQIVND (reference sequence). CDR3 size: 16 residues. The V and J ends lost 5 bases and 0 bases, in that order; junction bases with no gene match: 8. CDR3 protein: CASSGFRRESTDTQYF. The CDR3 DNA follows: TGTGCCAGTAGTGGCTTCAGGCGGGAGAGCACAGATACGCAGTATTTT.

For this clonotype: A much larger clone differs from this one at a single base, so this may be a read error. The chain has TRBV27 and TRBJ1-1, with TRBD1 matching over 8 bases. Germline V gives CDR1 MNHEY, CDR2 SMNVEV (reference sequence). CDR3 length: 14 amino acids. The CDR3, as DNA: TGTGCCAGCAGCCTCAGGGGGCTCTACACTGAATCTTTCTTT. This gives the protein CASSLRGLYTESFF.

This clonotype came up many times. This chain links TRBV2 with TRBJ2-7; D is uncertain. The CDR3 contains 13 residues. Trimming shortened V by 7 bases and J by 0 bases, and 10 bases separated the two germline ends. CDR1 SNHLY and CDR2 FYNNEI come from the germline V gene. This CDR3 is CASNSGYSYEQYF. The DNA for the CDR3 is TGTGCCAGCAACTCCGGCTACTCCTACGAGCAGTACTTC.

V is TRBV28 and J is TRBJ2-5; TRBD2 matches at 7 bases. Germline V gene lookup returns CDR1 MDHEN and CDR2 SYDVKM. This CDR3 has 15 residues. The V and J ends lost 6 bases and 5 bases, in that order; junction bases with no gene match: 12. The CDR3 region has the DNA TGTGCCAGCAGCTTGGGGGGGTGGCGGCGGGAGACCCAGTACTTC. It encodes CASSLGGWRRETQYF. Based on the CDR3 plus reference TRBV28 and TRBJ2-5, the full variable domain is DVKVTQSSRYLVKRTGEKVFLECVQDMDHENMFWYRQDPGLGLRLIYFSYDVKMKEKGDIPEGYSVSREKKERFSLILESASTNQTSMYLCASSLGGWRRETQYFGPGTRLLVL.

This clonotype was recorded at least ten times. The chain employs TRBV2 and TRBJ2-2; D tentatively reads TRBD1 or TRBD2 (5 bases each). The V gene's germline CDR1 is SNHLY and CDR2 FYNNEI. Trimming pared 6 bases from V and 5 bases from J, leaving 13 bases between. The CDR3 loop spans 14 amino acids. DNA for the CDR3: TGTGCCAGCAGGCCGGGACGGAATACCGGGGAGCTGTTTTTT. Translation: CASRPGRNTGELFF.

This clonotype has a count of ten or more. The chain is built from TRBV7-6 and TRBJ1-1; 10 bases fit TRBD1. The CDR3 length is 19 residues. The ends lost 4 bases at V and 1 base at J; junction bases unmatched: 15. Germline loops: CDR1 SGHVS, CDR2 FNYEAQ. CDR3 region: CASSSSRDRGLLWNTEAFF. CDR3 sequence (DNA): TGTGCCAGCAGCTCGTCCCGGGACAGGGGCCTACTTTGGAACACTGAAGCTTTCTTT. Based on the CDR3 plus reference TRBV7-6 and TRBJ1-1, the full variable domain is GAGVSQSPRYKVTKRGQDVALRCDPISGHVSLYWYRQALGQGPEFLTYFNYEAQQDKSGLPNDRFSAERPEGSISTLTIQRTEQRDSAMYRCASSSSRDRGLLWNTEAFFGQGTRLTVV.

The chain employs TRBV3-1 and TRBJ2-1; D gene uncertain. The V end was cut by 0 bases, the J end by 9 bases, with 3 bases between. This CDR3 has 11 residues. Germline assignment: CDR1 LGHDT and CDR2 YNNKEL (reference sequence). The CDR3: CASSQDFEQFF. The CDR3 DNA reads TGTGCCAGCAGCCAAGATTTTGAGCAGTTCTTC.

Many counts were recorded for this clonotype. The J gene is TRBJ1-1, the V gene TRBV28; D is ambiguous. In germline, CDR1 is MDHEN, CDR2 SYDVKM. CDR3 length: 14 amino acids. V dropped 8 bases and J dropped 1 base, with 14 bases sitting between them. The CDR3 bases are TGTGCCAGCGTGTCCGGAGGTAGGAACACTGAAGCTTTCTTT. Residues: CASVSGGRNTEAFF.

The V gene is TRBV25-1, the J gene TRBJ1-1; tentatively, D is TRBD1 (6 bases). The ends were cut back, 4 bases at V and 1 base at J, with 10 bases in the middle. The CDR3 covers 14 residues. Germline V lookup: CDR1 MGHDK, CDR2 SYGVNS. The CDR3 sequence: CASSVDSSNTEAFF. DNA for the CDR3: TGTGCCAGCAGTGTGGACAGTTCGAACACTGAAGCTTTCTTT.

This clonotype showed up many times. This rearrangement joins TRBV12-3 or TRBV12-4 to TRBJ2-1; 8 bases map to TRBD1. The CDR3 length is 13 residues. With V trimmed by 5 bases and J by 7 bases, 4 bases remained unmatched. This CDR3 is CASSPGTGNEQFF. The DNA for the CDR3 is TGTGCCAGCAGTCCCGGGACAGGAAATGAGCAGTTCTTC.

The chain has TRBV2 and TRBJ2-1; D tentatively fits TRBD1 or TRBD2 (6 bases each). Trimming removed 7 bases at V and 1 base at J, with 11 bases between. Germline-derived CDR1 and CDR2 are SNHLY and FYNNEI. The CDR3 contains 14 residues. CDR3 sequence: CASTGALSYNEQFF. CDR3 sequence (DNA): TGTGCCAGCACGGGGGCTCTATCCTACAATGAGCAGTTCTTC.

This clonotype was seen a handful of times. The chain has TRBV6-1 and TRBJ1-6, with 8 bases that match TRBD1. CDR1 and CDR2 (germline): MNHNS, SASEGT. Trimming took 0 bases from V and 9 from J; bases not matched to a gene: 4. The CDR3 is made up of 15 amino acids. This CDR3 reads CASSEATGAGSPLHF. The CDR3 bases are TGTGCCAGCAGTGAAGCGACAGGGGCGGGTTCACCCCTCCACTTT.

This clonotype occurred a few times. The genes are TRBV2 and TRBJ1-4, with D unresolved. Germline-derived CDR1 and CDR2 are SNHLY and FYNNEI. The CDR3 loop spans 17 amino acids. V lost 3 bases and J 0 bases, leaving 14 bases between the germline ends. CDR3 amino acids: CASSDPGNFATNEKLFF. CDR3 DNA sequence: TGTGCCAGCAGTGACCCCGGAAACTTCGCAACTAATGAAAAACTGTTTTTT.

The chain employs TRBV9 and TRBJ1-2, with 12 bases lining up with TRBD1. J was trimmed by 8 bases and V by 0 bases; bases with no gene match: 5. There are 15 residues in the CDR3. Germline loops: CDR1 SGDLS, CDR2 YYNGEE. The CDR3, as DNA: TGTGCCAGCAGCGTAGAGGGACAGGGGGCGAGAGGCTACACCTTC. It is translated as CASSVEGQGARGYTF.

This clonotype has more than one count but fewer than ten. J is TRBJ2-7 and V is TRBV10-3; no reliable D call. Trimming left V 3 bases short and J 5 bases short, with 11 bases between. The germline V gene encodes CDR1 ENHRY and CDR2 SYGVKD. This CDR3 has 13 amino acids. The CDR3 loop is CAISDGNYNEQYF. The CDR3 bases are TGTGCCATCAGTGATGGGAACTATAACGAGCAGTACTTC.

This clonotype was detected only a few times. The V call is TRBV11-2, the J call TRBJ2-7; D might be TRBD1 (5 bases). The CDR3 contains 14 residues. The germline V gene has CDR1 SGHAT and CDR2 FQNNGV. The V end lost 6 bases, the J end lost 3 bases, and 15 bases lay between the germline ends. The CDR3: CASSFLGRNYEQYF. DNA for the CDR3: TGTGCCAGCAGTTTCTTGGGGCGGAACTACGAGCAGTACTTC.